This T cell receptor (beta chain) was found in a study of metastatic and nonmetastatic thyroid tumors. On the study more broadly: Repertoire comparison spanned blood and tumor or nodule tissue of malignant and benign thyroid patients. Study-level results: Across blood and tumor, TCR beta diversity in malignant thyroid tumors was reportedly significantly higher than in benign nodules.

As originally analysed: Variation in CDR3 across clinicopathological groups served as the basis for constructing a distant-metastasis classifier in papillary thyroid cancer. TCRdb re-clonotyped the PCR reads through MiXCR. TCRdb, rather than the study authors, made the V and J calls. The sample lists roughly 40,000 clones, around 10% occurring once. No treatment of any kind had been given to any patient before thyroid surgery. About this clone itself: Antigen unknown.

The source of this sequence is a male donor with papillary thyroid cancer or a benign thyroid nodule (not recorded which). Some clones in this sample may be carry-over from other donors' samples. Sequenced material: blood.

CDR3 sequence reads: CASSMLGDAGYTF. The CDR3 DNA follows: TGCGCCAGCAGCATGCTGGGGGATGCTGGCTACACCTTC. The gene calls are TRBV5-1 and TRBJ1-2; perhaps TRBD1 as D (5 bases). Per germline, CDR1 SGHRS and CDR2 YFSETQ. This CDR3 is built from 13 residues. Trimming stripped 4 bases from V and 7 bases from J, with 14 bases between. The whole variable domain, filled in from reference TRBV5-1 and TRBJ1-2, reads KAGVTQTPRYLIKTRGQQVTLSCSPISGHRSVSWYQQTPGQGLQFLFEYFSETQRNKGNFPGRFSGRQFSNSRSEMNVSTLELGDSALYLCASSMLGDAGYTFGSGTRLTVV.